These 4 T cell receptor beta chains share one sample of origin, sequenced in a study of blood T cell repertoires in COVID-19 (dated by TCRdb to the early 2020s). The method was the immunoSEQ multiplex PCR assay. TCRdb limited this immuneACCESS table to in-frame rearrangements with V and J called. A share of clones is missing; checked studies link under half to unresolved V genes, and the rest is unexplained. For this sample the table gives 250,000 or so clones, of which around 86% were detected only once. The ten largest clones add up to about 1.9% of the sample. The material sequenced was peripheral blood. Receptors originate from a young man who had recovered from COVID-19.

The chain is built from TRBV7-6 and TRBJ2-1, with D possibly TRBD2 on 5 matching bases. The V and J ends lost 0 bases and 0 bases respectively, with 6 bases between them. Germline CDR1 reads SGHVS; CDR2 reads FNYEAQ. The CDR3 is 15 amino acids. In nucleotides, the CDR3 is TGTGCCAGCAGCTTAGCAGGGAGCTCCTACAATGAGCAGTTCTTC. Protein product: CASSLAGSSYNEQFF.

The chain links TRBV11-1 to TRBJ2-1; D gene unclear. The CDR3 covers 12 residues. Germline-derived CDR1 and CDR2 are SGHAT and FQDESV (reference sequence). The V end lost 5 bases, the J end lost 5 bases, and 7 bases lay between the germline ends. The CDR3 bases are TGTGCCAGCAGCGGGCTTAACAATGAGCAGTTCTTC. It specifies CASSGLNNEQFF.

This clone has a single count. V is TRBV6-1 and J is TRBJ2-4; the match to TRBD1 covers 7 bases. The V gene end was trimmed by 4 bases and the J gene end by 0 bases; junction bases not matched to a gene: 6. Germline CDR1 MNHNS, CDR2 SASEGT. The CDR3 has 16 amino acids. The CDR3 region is CASSGGQRLAKNIQYF. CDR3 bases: TGTGCCAGCAGTGGGGGACAGAGACTAGCCAAAAACATTCAGTACTTC.

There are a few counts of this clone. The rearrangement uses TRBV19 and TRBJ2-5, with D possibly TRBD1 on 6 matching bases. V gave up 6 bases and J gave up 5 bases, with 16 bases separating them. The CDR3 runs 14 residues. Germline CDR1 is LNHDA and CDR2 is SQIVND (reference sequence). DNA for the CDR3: TGTGCCAGTAGCCCGGGACACCCCGGGGAGACCCAGTACTTC. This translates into CASSPGHPGETQYF.